The 32 T cell receptor beta chains listed next were all sequenced from one sample in a study of OX40 agonist ivuxolimab in advanced cancers. Clones were read by immunoSEQ multiplex PCR, and TCRdb kept only the in-frame ones, dropping some. Of tens of thousands of clones listed, about 85% are singletons. The specimen was CD4+ or CD8+ T cells sorted from blood, collected in a trial of the OX40 agonist ivuxolimab. These receptors all come from an adult with an advanced solid tumor such as melanoma, head and neck, liver or kidney cancer.

V and J are TRBV6-4 and TRBJ2-5; the D is unclear. V shed 5 bases and J shed 5 bases, with 3 bases lying between them. The CDR3 is made up of 10 amino acids. Germline V gene sequence: CDR1 MRHNA, CDR2 SNTAGT. CDR3 amino acids: CASSLETQYF. As DNA, the CDR3 is TGTGCCAGCAGTTTGGAGACCCAGTACTTC.

V gene TRBV7-2 combines with J gene TRBJ2-3; no reliable D call. Germline CDR1 and CDR2: SGHTA and FQGNSA. V shed 1 base and J shed 4 bases, with 9 bases lying between them. The CDR3 is 14 residues long. As DNA, the CDR3 is TGTGCCAGCAGCTTAGAGTTCAGCCCAGATACGCAGTATTTT. Translated: CASSLEFSPDTQYF.

The V and J genes are TRBV6-5 and TRBJ1-1, with D unclear. V dropped 0 bases and J dropped 5 bases, with 10 bases sitting between them. Per the germline V gene, CDR1 is MNHEY and CDR2 is SVGAGI. The CDR3 extends over 14 amino acids. CDR3: CASSYSVGYTEAFF. The CDR3 nucleotides read TGTGCCAGCAGTTACTCGGTTGGGTATACTGAAGCTTTCTTT.

The V call is TRBV7-6, the J call TRBJ2-1; 11 bases line up with TRBD1. The CDR3 extends over 16 amino acids. V dropped 1 base and J dropped 3; count of bases not matched to a gene: 2. Germline CDR1 and CDR2: SGHVS and FNYEAQ. The CDR3 DNA follows: TGTGCCAGCAGCTTAGGGGACAGGGGGGTCTACAATGAGCAGTTCTTC. Encoded protein: CASSLGDRGVYNEQFF.

The CDR3 nucleotides are TGTGCCAGCAGCTTGGGGGGACAGGGGGTCGATGAGCAGTTCTTC. Translating gives CASSLGGQGVDEQFF. The chain is built from TRBV5-4 and TRBJ2-1; 11 positions match TRBD1. The CDR3 covers 15 residues. V was clipped by 0 bases and J by 8 bases; unmatched bases: 4. CDR1 SGHNT and CDR2 YYREEE come from the germline V gene (reference sequence).

The chain uses TRBV19 and TRBJ1-1; D not resolved. V was clipped by 5 bases and J by 10 bases, with 14 bases between them. The V gene's germline CDR1 is LNHDA and CDR2 SQIVND (reference sequence). This CDR3 spans 12 amino acids. CDR3: CASSSWELGAFF. The CDR3 DNA reads TGTGCCAGTAGTTCATGGGAGTTAGGAGCTTTCTTT.

The genes are TRBV4-2 and TRBJ2-1; D perhaps matches TRBD2 (6 bases). CDR1 is LGHNA and CDR2 is YNFKEQ in the germline V gene. The V and J ends lost 5 bases and 7 bases respectively, with 27 bases between them. The CDR3 contains 18 residues. CDR3 sequence: CASSARHLRRAVGNEQFF. CDR3 DNA sequence: TGTGCCAGCAGCGCCCGCCACCTCAGGAGGGCGGTGGGTAATGAGCAGTTCTTC.

The chain couples TRBV7-2 to TRBJ2-7; TRBD1 or TRBD2 may be the D gene (5 bases each). The germline V gene encodes CDR1 SGHTA and CDR2 FQGNSA. CDR3 length: 15 amino acids. V was trimmed by 5 bases and J by 2 bases, leaving 16 bases between them. CDR3 DNA sequence: TGTGCCAGCAGCCCCCGCCCGGGACCAGCCTACGAGCAGTACTTC. Its translation: CASSPRPGPAYEQYF.

J is TRBJ2-5 and V is TRBV5-4, with 9 bases fitting TRBD2. The CDR3 has 17 amino acids. Germline values: CDR1 SGHNT, CDR2 YYREEE (reference sequence). The junction had 9 bases not matched to a gene; V was cut back by 1 base and J by 2 bases. The CDR3 region has the DNA TGTGCCAGCAGCTTGCACTTCCCGCGGGGGGGACAAGAGACCCAGTACTTC. It encodes CASSLHFPRGGQETQYF.

This clone was found once. The chain couples TRBV5-1 to TRBJ2-1; tentatively, D is TRBD2 (5 bases). Trimming removed 1 base from V and 12 bases from J, with 14 bases in between. CDR1 is SGHRS, CDR2 YFSETQ, per germline. This CDR3 is 13 amino acids long. DNA of the CDR3: TGCGCCAGCAGCTTGACGGACGGAGGTGGGCAGTTCTTC. Amino acid sequence: CASSLTDGGGQFF.

The chain is built from TRBV29-1 and TRBJ2-1, with 12 nucleotides matching TRBD2. The germline V gene has CDR1 SQVTM and CDR2 ANQGSEA. The CDR3 has 15 amino acids. Unmatched junction bases numbered 5, after V lost 3 bases and J lost 5 bases. CDR3 protein: CSVDRLAGGDNEQFF. CDR3 coding DNA: TGCAGCGTTGATAGGCTAGCGGGAGGGGACAATGAGCAGTTCTTC.

The chain uses TRBV5-6 and TRBJ1-2; 7 bases fit TRBD1. J gave up 7 bases and V 1 base, and 16 bases lay outside the gene matches. The V gene's germline CDR1 is SGHDT and CDR2 YYEEEE. CDR3 length: 17 amino acids. The CDR3 protein is CASSLRLTGPRWSGYTF. The CDR3 DNA reads TGTGCCAGCAGCTTGAGGTTGACAGGGCCTAGGTGGAGTGGCTACACCTTC. The full variable domain, completed using reference TRBV5-6 and TRBJ1-2, is DAGVTQSPTHLIKTRGQQVTLRCSPKSGHDTVSWYQQALGQGPQFIFQYYEEEERQRGNFPDRFSGHQFPNYSSELNVNALLLGDSALYLCASSLRLTGPRWSGYTFGSGTRLTVV.

The V call is TRBV19, the J call TRBJ1-4, with a possible D match to TRBD1 (6 bases). Germline CDR1 LNHDA, CDR2 SQIVND (reference sequence). V lost 6 bases and J 2 bases, leaving 13 bases between the germline ends. This CDR3 region has 15 residues. As DNA, the CDR3 is TGTGCCAGTAGACTACCGGGGGGCACTAATGAAAAACTGTTTTTT. Its protein is CASRLPGGTNEKLFF.

V is TRBV20-1 and J is TRBJ2-5; D not resolved. Germline V gene data show CDR1 as DFQATT and CDR2 as SNEGSKA (reference sequence). The CDR3 length is 11 residues. Trimming removed 0 bases at V and 9 bases at J, with 8 bases between. The CDR3 DNA sequence: TGCAGTGCTAGAGATTTGGCGCCCCAGTACTTC. It encodes CSARDLAPQYF.

The V gene is TRBV7-6, the J gene TRBJ2-7; D unresolved. Trimming stripped 6 bases from V and 3 bases from J, with 12 bases between. From germline, CDR1 is SGHVS and CDR2 FNYEAQ. This CDR3 spans 13 amino acids. The CDR3: CASSPLASYEQYF. In nucleotides, the CDR3 is TGTGCCAGCAGTCCCCTGGCTAGCTACGAGCAGTACTTC.

The chain recombines TRBV7-9 with TRBJ2-5; D is unresolved. The CDR3 has 15 amino acids. CDR1 is SEHNR and CDR2 is FQNEAQ in the germline V gene (reference sequence). The V end lost 3 bases, the J end lost 3 bases, and 14 bases lay between the germline ends. The CDR3 nucleotides read TGTGCCAGCAGCTTGGGATTAGAGCGAAAAGAGACCCAGTACTTC. It translates to CASSLGLERKETQYF.

V gene TRBV6-5 combines with J gene TRBJ1-2; no clear D gene. Trimming pared 2 bases from V and 4 bases from J, leaving 17 bases between. This CDR3 region has 16 residues. Germline values: CDR1 MNHEY, CDR2 SVGAGI. CDR3 residues: CASSYLDRKGSYGYTF. In DNA, the CDR3 is TGTGCCAGCAGTTACCTCGACCGTAAAGGGAGCTATGGCTACACCTTC.

The chain is built from TRBV4-1 and TRBJ1-4, with D tentatively TRBD1 (5 bases). Germline V gene sequence: CDR1 MGHRA, CDR2 YSYEKL. Trimming took off 1 base at V and 1 base at J, with 7 bases between the two ends. The CDR3 runs 15 residues. The CDR3 DNA sequence: TGCGCCAGCAGCCAAGTGGGGGGAACTAATGAAAAACTGTTTTTT. This translates into CASSQVGGTNEKLFF.

As DNA, the CDR3 is TGTGCCAGCAGCCAAGCTCGGACGCGCACAGATACGCAGTATTTT. It encodes CASSQARTRTDTQYF. V usage is TRBV14 and J usage is TRBJ2-3; D remains ambiguous. V was cut by 1 base and J by 1 base, with 9 bases left in between. Germline CDR1 reads SGHDN; CDR2 reads FVKESK. The CDR3 loop spans 15 amino acids.

The CDR3 DNA follows: TGTGCCAGTAGATCCCCCGGGGGCTCAAGGACAACTGAAGCTTTCTTT. It is translated as CASRSPGGSRTTEAFF. The chain carries TRBV19 and TRBJ1-1, with D perhaps TRBD1 (6 bases). The CDR3 contains 16 residues. Germline CDR1 is LNHDA and CDR2 is SQIVND (reference sequence). With 6 bases removed from V and 5 bases from J, the gap between germline ends came to 22 bases.

This chain connects TRBV14 to TRBJ1-4; no reliable D call. V was trimmed by 4 bases and J by 7 bases, leaving 10 bases between them. Germline V gene sequence: CDR1 SGHDN, CDR2 FVKESK. This CDR3 has 13 amino acids. The CDR3 DNA reads as TGTGCCAGCAGCCGAACCTGGGGTGAAAAACTGTTTTTT. Translating it yields CASSRTWGEKLFF.

The V and J genes are TRBV14 and TRBJ2-1; TRBD2 agrees at 10 bases. Trimming removed 5 bases from V and 12 bases from J; junction bases left unmatched: 4. This CDR3 has 12 amino acids. Germline CDR1 reads SGHDN; CDR2 reads FVKESK. CDR3 in DNA: TGTGCCAGCAGCGAAGTAGCGGGGGGGCAGTTCTTC. Translation gives CASSEVAGGQFF.

This sequence joins TRBV6-9 and TRBJ2-1; weak D call: TRBD1 (6 bases). This CDR3 is 15 amino acids long. V dropped 3 bases and J dropped 9 bases, with 18 bases sitting between them. CDR1 MNHGY and CDR2 SVAAGI come from the germline V gene. This CDR3 reads CASSYSTGRHGEQFF. DNA for the CDR3: TGTGCCAGCAGTTACTCGACAGGTCGACACGGTGAGCAGTTCTTC.

In its sample, this clone was seen once. This chain joins TRBV19 and TRBJ2-7; D uncertain. Germline-derived CDR1 and CDR2 are LNHDA and SQIVND (reference sequence). V lost 8 bases and J 0 bases, leaving 11 bases between the germline ends. The CDR3 extends over 13 amino acids. The CDR3 loop is CASRPTGSYEQYF. Written as DNA, the CDR3 is TGTGCCAGTCGTCCGACGGGCTCCTACGAGCAGTACTTC. Supplemented by reference TRBV19 and TRBJ2-7, the full variable domain reads DGGITQSPKYLFRKEGQNVTLSCEQNLNHDAMYWYRQDPGQGLRLIYYSQIVNDFQKGDIAEGYSVSREKKESFPLTVTSAQKNPTAFYLCASRPTGSYEQYFGPGTRLTVT.

This chain uses TRBV28 with TRBJ1-2; 7 bases agree with TRBD1. V lost 5 bases and J lost 3; bases outside the gene matches: 3. The CDR3 contains 13 residues. Germline V lookup: CDR1 MDHEN, CDR2 SYDVKM. The CDR3 nucleotides are TGTGCCAGCAGTCCCGGACAGGACTATGGCTACACCTTC. Its protein product is CASSPGQDYGYTF.

This clone was observed a single time. The chain links TRBV27 to TRBJ2-7; D may be TRBD2 (7 bases). The V end was cut by 5 bases, the J end by 0 bases, with 11 bases between. The germline V gene encodes CDR1 MNHEY and CDR2 SMNVEV (reference sequence). The CDR3 has 14 amino acids. Here the CDR3 reads CASSRRGASYEQYF. The CDR3 DNA is TGTGCCAGCAGTCGCCGGGGGGCCTCCTACGAGCAGTACTTC.

This chain links TRBV7-3 with TRBJ1-1; D is unclear. Trimming took off 2 bases at V and 2 bases at J, with 6 bases between the two ends. This CDR3 is 13 amino acids long. The germline V gene has CDR1 SGHTA and CDR2 FQGTGA. This CDR3 reads CASSLSVNTEAFF. CDR3 bases: TGTGCCAGCAGCTTATCCGTTAACACTGAAGCTTTCTTT.

This rearrangement joins TRBV19 to TRBJ2-5; D unclear. The CDR3 contains 13 residues. Trimming removed 1 base from V and 2 bases from J, with 5 bases in between. Germline V CDR1 and CDR2: LNHDA, SQIVND (reference sequence). The CDR3 here is CASSIARQETQYF. For the CDR3, the DNA is TGTGCCAGTAGTATAGCCAGGCAAGAGACCCAGTACTTC. The full variable domain, completed using reference TRBV19 and TRBJ2-5, is DGGITQSPKYLFRKEGQNVTLSCEQNLNHDAMYWYRQDPGQGLRLIYYSQIVNDFQKGDIAEGYSVSREKKESFPLTVTSAQKNPTAFYLCASSIARQETQYFGPGTRLLVL.

The chain joins TRBV28 to TRBJ1-1; the D is unclear. The CDR3 has 14 amino acids. Deletions cut 6 bases from V and 0 bases from J, with 11 bases between. Germline CDR1 and CDR2: MDHEN and SYDVKM. In DNA form, the CDR3 reads TGTGCCAGCAGACCGGACGGAGTGAACACTGAAGCTTTCTTT. Translated, it gives CASRPDGVNTEAFF.

The gene calls are TRBV30 and TRBJ1-3, with no clear D. V dropped 4 bases and J dropped 3 bases, with 4 bases sitting between them. Germline V gene lookup returns CDR1 GTSNPN and CDR2 SVGIG (reference sequence). The length of the CDR3 is 11 residues. CDR3 sequence reads: CAWTSGNTIYF. The DNA for the CDR3 is TGTGCCTGGACAAGTGGAAACACCATATATTTT.

The rearrangement joins TRBV6-5 to TRBJ2-1, with 8 bases identical to TRBD2. The CDR3 totals 15 residues. Germline CDR1 reads MNHEY; CDR2 reads SVGAGI. The ends lost 2 bases at V and 4 bases at J; junction bases unmatched: 4. The CDR3 spells CASSYGGTSYNEQFF. DNA for the CDR3: TGTGCCAGCAGTTACGGCGGGACTAGTTACAATGAGCAGTTCTTC.

The chain combines TRBV21-1 with TRBJ2-7. TRBV21-1 is termed a pseudogene. The CDR3 is 15 amino acids. CDR3 sequence (DNA): TGTGCCAGCAGCAAAGCGGAAGGGAACTCCTACGAGCAGTACTTC. Residues: CASSKAEGNSYEQYF.